This paragraph covers one T cell receptor (beta chain) sequence. The specificity of this receptor is unknown. Per-base qualities were not stored, and no clone one base away is much larger. These data come from a study of T cell repertoires in cytomegalovirus infection (dated by TCRdb to 2018 to 2020). The study in broad terms: Recently identified HLA-C-restricted CMV epitopes, whose presentation resists viral immunomodulation, were targeted by peptide stimulations together with well-studied HLA-B-restricted epitopes. Donor HLA type was relevant to the analysis, because carriage of CMV infection together with the matching HLA type was indicated by public TCR beta signatures.

The CDR3 runs 13 residues from the cysteine to the phenylalanine. Only CDR3 DNA remains: 39 bases, in frame from the first base. At the junction V is shortened by 6 bases and J by 3 bases, with 8 bases in between. CDR1 and CDR2, looked up from the germline V gene, are SNHLY and FYNNEI. Overall results and qualifications from the work: In both this cohort and an independent roughly 350-donor cohort, the cumulative frequency of public TCR beta family members distinguished carriers of CMV infection plus the relevant HLA type. The ex vivo response was dominated by HLA-C-restricted CMV-specific TCR beta clonotypes, and the single most frequent clonotype in two of eight donors was supplied by these HLA-C-restricted clonotypes.

The treatment or condition tag for this specimen amounts to: in vitro stimulation with specific CMV peptide epitopes to enrich CMV-specific T cells. The reads were generated on an Illumina HiSeq 1500. TCRdb applied fastp at Q25 and MiXCR to the public reads, then kept only in-frame beta chains. Rows with one shared CDR3 protein collapse into an entry with the most common genes and DNA. The sample records fewer than 900,000 distinct CDR3 sequences, under 35% of which are singletons. Of the sample, approximately 14% falls within the top ten clones. The TCR was taken from a human donor in good health (CMV status not recorded). Some clones in this sample may be carry-over from other donors' samples. Source: cultured CD8+ T cells from PBMCs, taken from culture after CMV antigen stimulation. The V and J segments used are TRBV2 and TRBJ2-2; the D gene cannot be named for sure. The CDR3 amino acid sequence is: CASSLTDTGELFF. The base sequence is TGTGCCAGCAGCCTAACAGACACCGGGGAGCTGTTTTTT.